Given below is one TCR beta chain in context. This may come from a read error, since a much larger clone is one base off. Amplified TCR beta CDR3 regions derived from RNA transcripts. HTBI primers were employed in a first-round RT-PCR of the TCR CDR3. TCRdb reprocessed the multiplex PCR reads with MiXCR, giving one entry per CDR3 protein. The sample carries about 620,000 distinct CDR3 sequences, around 15% recorded once. The data belong to a study of T cells in Graves' hyperthyroidism and ophthalmopathy. The ends were cut back, 8 bases at V and 8 bases at J, with 17 bases in the middle. The CDR3 covers 13 residues. Germline V gives CDR1 SGHTA, CDR2 FQGNSA.

The receptor was isolated from a woman aged 25 to 45 with Graves' hyperthyroidism. Sample: blood. The V gene is TRBV7-2, the J gene TRBJ2-3; D tentatively fits TRBD1 or TRBD2 (5 bases each). The CDR3 spells CASGLGTTRTQYF. The CDR3 region has the DNA TGTGCCAGCGGCCTAGGGACGACCCGTACGCAGTATTTT.